These T cell receptor beta chains were read from a single sample in a study of T cell responses to AZD1222 COVID-19 vaccine. Method: immunoSEQ multiplex PCR; TCRdb's copy keeps in-frame clones and lacks some. The table lists over 100,000 clones, 75% to 90% of them singletons. Sequences were derived from peripheral blood, sampled on day 0 of AZD1222 vaccination. The receptors stem from an adult in good health. CDR3s include the opening cysteine and the closing phenylalanine or tryptophan. Each record gives: D gene, V gene, CDR3 protein. The D gene is left open where the match is weak.

-	TRBV6-5	CASSQGQLQETQYF
-	TRBV6-5	CASSYRWSNYEQYF
TRBD1	TRBV5-6	CASSRQGAHEKLFF
-	TRBV7-9	CASSLVLSSYNEQFF
-	TRBV18	CASSPMSTGNTEAFF
-	TRBV5-5	CASSSRGGHYTF
TRBD1	TRBV6-6	CASSYWDRNTEAFF
-	TRBV7-9	CASSLVGDSGANVLTF
TRBD1	TRBV7-2	CASSFLDRAHNGYTF
TRBD1	TRBV10-1	CASTSPDRFGNSPLHF
TRBD1	TRBV5-1	CASSQAHPGTGRGGYTF
-	TRBV6-4	CASSDSRGNQPQHF
TRBD1	TRBV11-2	CASSSVRGRRTEAFF
-	TRBV6-1	CASSEAGVADTQYF
-	TRBV29-1	CSVDKGWNTEAFF
TRBD1	TRBV6-5	CASRVGTGLNQPQHF
-	TRBV3-1/TRBV3-2	CASSLGVVGGSYNSPLHF
TRBD1	TRBV5-1	CASSLAGTGKVYEQYF
-	TRBV6-2/TRBV6-3	CASSSLYEQYF
TRBD1	TRBV30	CAWFGTGGPYGYTF